What follows is one TCR beta chain and its context. Its antigen remains unidentified. Patients who underwent sequencing had shown CD8+CD57+ cell expansion by flow cytometry. Diagnosis of severe acquired aplastic anemia applied to all patients. The sample belongs to a study of CD8+CD57+ T cells in acquired aplastic anemia. General study findings and limits: There were 25 to 35 CD8+ CDR3 sequences that occurred in both patients and controls.

Researchers used genomic DNA as the template to profile TCR beta VDJ and CDR3. TCRdb used MiXCR to reprocess the reads, holding one entry per CDR3 protein. The sample shows about 200,000 distinct CDR3 sequences, approximately 51% of them seen only once. Germline CDR1 reads SGHVS; CDR2 reads FNYEAQ. Trimming cost V 5 bases and J 1 base; bases outside gene matches: 7. The CDR3 spans 15 residues. The clonotype was recovered from a human donor with aplastic anemia. The sample consisted of sorted CD4+, CD8+, or CD8+CD57+ T cells (not recorded which) from PBMCs. The chain is built from TRBV7-6 and TRBJ2-7; 8 bases match TRBD2. The CDR3 here is CASSLEIAGSYEQYF. The DNA of the CDR3 is TGTGCCAGCAGCCTGGAAATAGCGGGGTCCTACGAGCAGTACTTC.